The entry below describes one TCR beta chain. Its target is not known. This specimen comes from a study of lymphopenia after photon versus proton radiotherapy. General study findings and limits: After the lymphocyte nadir, photon-treated repertoires showed oligoclonal expansion, especially of CD8+ Temra cells. Relative stability marked proton patients; photon patients lost diversity and naive cells. Larger post-nadir TCR diversity loss correlated inversely with survival in deceased patients. Only patients who died were analyzed for survival; proton advantage is unproven.

Some clones are missing from TCRdb's copy, which holds only in-frame ones; the method was immunoSEQ multiplex PCR. The table lists around 20,000 clones, about 93% of them singletons, with approximately 9.4% in the top ten. The germline V gene has CDR1 MNHNS and CDR2 SASEGT. V dropped 7 bases and J dropped 6 bases, with 10 bases sitting between them. The CDR3 length is 13 residues. Source: peripheral blood, taken from a patient treated with proton-based radiotherapy. The chain links TRBV6-1 to TRBJ1-6, with D hard to call. The clonotype originates from a woman between 65 and 79 years old with pancreatic cancer. Some clones in this sample may be carry-over from other donors' samples. The DNA for the CDR3 is TGTGCCAGCAATAAGGAGGTTAATTCACCCCTCCACTTT. It codes for CASNKEVNSPLHF.